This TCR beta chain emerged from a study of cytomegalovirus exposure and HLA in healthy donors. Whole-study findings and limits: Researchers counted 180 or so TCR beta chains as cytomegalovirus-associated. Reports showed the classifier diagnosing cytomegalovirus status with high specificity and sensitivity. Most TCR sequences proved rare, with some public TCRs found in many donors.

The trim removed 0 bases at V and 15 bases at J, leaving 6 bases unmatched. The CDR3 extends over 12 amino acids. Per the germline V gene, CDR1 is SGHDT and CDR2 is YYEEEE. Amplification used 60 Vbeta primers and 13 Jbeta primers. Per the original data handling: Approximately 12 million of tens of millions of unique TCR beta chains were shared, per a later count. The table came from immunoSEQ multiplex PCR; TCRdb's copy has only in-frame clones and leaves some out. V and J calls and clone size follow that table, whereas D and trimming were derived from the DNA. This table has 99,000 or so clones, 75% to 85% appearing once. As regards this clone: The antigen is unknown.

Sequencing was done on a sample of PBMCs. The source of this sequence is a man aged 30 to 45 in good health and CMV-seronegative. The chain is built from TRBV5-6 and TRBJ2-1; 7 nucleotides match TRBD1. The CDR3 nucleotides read TGTGCCAGCAGCTTGGCTAGGGGGCGAGGGTTCTTC. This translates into CASSLARGRGFF.